These T cell receptor beta chains were read from a single sample in a study of T cell changes during pregnancy in multiple sclerosis. Generated by immunoSEQ multiplex PCR, the TCRdb table keeps only in-frame clones and is missing some. The sample records tens of thousands of clones, under 95% being singletons. This material consisted of CD4+ T cells from peripheral blood mononuclear cells, taken after pregnancy. These receptor sequences come from a female donor with multiple sclerosis, enrolled in a pregnancy study. Each CDR3 is given with its conserved first and last residue. D genes are given only for firm matches. Clone sizes are given selectively: once, few, many, or a class where the clone is expanded.

size: -; J: TRBJ2-3; D: -; length: 14; V: TRBV6-5; CDR3: CASSRYRSTDTQYF; DNA: TGTGCCAGCAGCAGATACCGAAGCACAGATACGCAGTATTTT
size: -; J: TRBJ2-2; D: TRBD1; length: 16; V: TRBV9; CDR3: CASSVRDRGRTGELFF; DNA: TGTGCCAGCAGCGTCCGGGACAGGGGGCGCACCGGGGAGCTGTTTTTT
size: -; J: TRBJ2-5; D: TRBD2; length: 15; V: TRBV5-1; CDR3: CASSLEGLGQETQYF; DNA: TGCGCCAGCAGCTTGGAAGGACTAGGGCAAGAGACCCAGTACTTC
size: -; J: TRBJ2-1; D: -; length: 16; V: TRBV7-3; CDR3: CASSLTNPLPYNEQFF; DNA: TGTGCCAGCAGCCTGACTAACCCTCTTCCCTACAATGAGCAGTTCTTC
size: -; J: TRBJ1-2; D: -; length: 13; V: TRBV5-6; CDR3: CASSLPGGGGYTF; DNA: TGTGCCAGCAGCTTACCGGGAGGGGGGGGCTACACCTTC
size: -; J: TRBJ2-2; D: TRBD1; length: 16; V: TRBV5-1; CDR3: CASSLKGATNTGELFF; DNA: TGCGCCAGCAGCTTGAAGGGGGCGACGAACACCGGGGAGCTGTTTTTT
size: few; J: TRBJ2-7; D: TRBD1; length: 18; V: TRBV12-5; CDR3: CASGLVLRTGESFYEQYF; DNA: TGTGCTAGTGGTTTGGTACTTCGGACAGGGGAGAGTTTCTACGAGCAGTACTTC
size: -; J: TRBJ2-5; D: -; length: 16; V: TRBV27; CDR3: CASSREPGHLRVTQYF; DNA: TGTGCCAGCAGCCGCGAACCGGGACACCTGAGGGTGACCCAGTACTTC
size: -; J: TRBJ2-1; D: -; length: 11; V: TRBV29-1; CDR3: CSVGFSNRQFF; DNA: TGCAGCGTTGGATTCAGCAACAGGCAGTTCTTC
size: -; J: TRBJ2-1; D: -; length: 12; V: TRBV11-2; CDR3: CATQGRGYEQFF; DNA: TGTGCCACCCAAGGCAGAGGCTATGAGCAGTTCTTC
size: -; J: TRBJ2-5; D: TRBD1; length: 18; V: TRBV4-2; CDR3: CASSQDVRTGGSGETQYF; DNA: TGTGCCAGCAGCCAAGATGTTAGGACAGGGGGAAGTGGAGAGACCCAGTACTTC
size: once; J: TRBJ2-7; D: TRBD2; length: 19; V: TRBV4-2; CDR3: CASSQDKDRGTSGDYEQYF; DNA: TGTGCCAGCAGCCAAGATAAGGACCGAGGGACTAGCGGTGACTACGAGCAGTACTTC
size: -; J: TRBJ1-3; D: TRBD1; length: 15; V: TRBV6-6; CDR3: CASMETGGSGNTIYF; DNA: TGTGCCAGCATGGAGACAGGGGGATCTGGAAACACCATATATTTT
size: once; J: TRBJ1-6; D: TRBD1; length: 14; V: TRBV5-8; CDR3: CASSRDRARSPLHF; DNA: TGTGCCAGCAGCCGGGACAGGGCACGTTCACCCCTCCACTTT
size: once; J: TRBJ2-7; D: TRBD1; length: 14; V: TRBV6-5; CDR3: CASSSPTGNYEQYF; DNA: TGTGCCAGCAGCTCCCCGACAGGGAACTACGAGCAGTACTTC
size: few; J: TRBJ1-1; D: TRBD1; length: 13; V: TRBV7-9; CDR3: CASSLQGASEAFF; DNA: TGTGCCAGCAGCTTACAGGGGGCCTCTGAAGCTTTCTTT
size: -; J: TRBJ2-1; D: TRBD1; length: 14; V: TRBV10-2; CDR3: CASSDWTGGNEQFF; DNA: TGCGCCAGCAGTGATTGGACAGGGGGCAATGAGCAGTTCTTC
size: -; J: TRBJ1-4; D: TRBD1; length: 14; V: TRBV15; CDR3: CATRKQGANEKLFF; DNA: TGTGCCACCAGGAAACAGGGGGCTAATGAAAAACTGTTTTTT
size: -; J: TRBJ2-2; D: -; length: 13; V: TRBV27; CDR3: CASSSLDTGELFF; DNA: TGTGCCAGCAGTTCTCTAGACACCGGGGAGCTGTTTTTT
size: -; J: TRBJ1-2; D: -; length: 13; V: TRBV5-1; CDR3: CASSFRGDYGYTF; DNA: TGCGCCAGCAGCTTCAGGGGTGACTATGGCTACACCTTC
size: -; J: TRBJ2-3; D: TRBD2; length: 16; V: TRBV27; CDR3: CASSLSTSGKRDTQYF; DNA: TGTGCCAGCAGTTTATCCACTAGCGGGAAGAGAGATACGCAGTATTTT
size: -; J: TRBJ2-4; D: -; length: 16; V: TRBV14; CDR3: CASSQDLGRGRNIQYF; DNA: TGTGCCAGCAGCCAAGATTTGGGCAGAGGGAGGAACATTCAGTACTTC
size: once; J: TRBJ2-7; D: -; length: 16; V: TRBV21-1; CDR3: CASSKGARVSPYEQYF; DNA: TGTGCCAGCAGCAAAGGTGCAAGAGTTAGTCCCTACGAGCAGTACTTC
size: once; J: TRBJ2-7; D: TRBD1; length: 16; V: TRBV6-6; CDR3: CASSYSTGQGVSEQYF; DNA: TGTGCCAGCAGTTACTCGACAGGACAGGGTGTCAGTGAGCAGTACTTC
size: -; J: TRBJ2-1; D: TRBD1; length: 13; V: TRBV27; CDR3: CASRGTGRYEQFF; DNA: TGTGCCAGCAGGGGGACAGGGAGGTATGAGCAGTTCTTC
size: -; J: TRBJ2-2; D: -; length: 17; V: TRBV27; CDR3: CASSFFGVSGNTGELFF; DNA: TGTGCCAGCAGTTTTTTCGGTGTTAGCGGGAACACCGGGGAGCTGTTTTTT
size: -; J: TRBJ2-5; D: TRBD2; length: 16; V: TRBV15; CDR3: CATSRGLAGLQETQYF; DNA: TGTGCCACCAGCAGAGGACTAGCGGGACTCCAAGAGACCCAGTACTTC
size: -; J: TRBJ2-3; D: -; length: 16; V: TRBV7-2; CDR3: CASSLDGSSWSYTQYF; DNA: TGTGCCAGCAGCTTAGACGGGAGCTCTTGGTCGTATACGCAGTATTTT
size: -; J: TRBJ1-1; D: -; length: 14; V: TRBV2; CDR3: CASRKEGRNTEAFF; DNA: TGTGCCAGCAGGAAGGAGGGAAGGAACACTGAAGCTTTCTTT
size: -; J: TRBJ2-3; D: -; length: 12; V: TRBV27; CDR3: CASRTGTDTQYF; DNA: TGTGCCAGCAGGACAGGAACAGATACGCAGTATTTT
size: -; J: TRBJ1-5; D: -; length: 15; V: TRBV25-1; CDR3: CASSEGGAQGQPQHF; DNA: TGTGCCAGCAGTGAAGGGGGGGCGCAAGGTCAGCCCCAGCATTTT
size: -; J: TRBJ2-1; D: TRBD2; length: 15; V: TRBV2; CDR3: CASSEASGGYNEQFF; DNA: TGTGCCAGCAGTGAGGCTAGCGGGGGGTACAATGAGCAGTTCTTC
size: -; J: TRBJ1-5; D: -; length: 14; V: TRBV7-9; CDR3: CASSLGGREQPQHF; DNA: TGTGCCAGCAGCTTAGGGGGCAGGGAACAGCCCCAGCATTTT
size: -; J: TRBJ2-3; D: -; length: 14; V: TRBV4-3; CDR3: CASSQVPGTDTQYF; DNA: TGCGCCAGCAGCCAAGTTCCTGGCACAGATACGCAGTATTTT
size: -; J: TRBJ2-1; D: -; length: 15; V: TRBV28; CDR3: CASSLVEQLYNEQFF; DNA: TGTGCCAGCAGTTTAGTTGAACAATTATACAATGAGCAGTTCTTC
size: -; J: TRBJ2-3; D: -; length: 15; V: TRBV19; CDR3: CASSSGFSSTDTQYF; DNA: TGTGCCAGTAGTTCAGGGTTTTCTAGCACAGATACGCAGTATTTT
size: -; J: TRBJ1-5; D: -; length: 15; V: TRBV19; CDR3: CASSIGLSGSQPQHF; DNA: TGTGCCAGTAGTATAGGGCTGTCCGGGTCCCAGCCCCAGCATTTT
size: -; J: TRBJ2-1; D: TRBD2; length: 16; V: TRBV27; CDR3: CASSLWLAGGPDEQFF; DNA: TGTGCCAGCAGTTTATGGCTAGCGGGAGGGCCGGATGAGCAGTTCTTC
size: -; J: TRBJ2-5; D: TRBD1; length: 15; V: TRBV28; CDR3: CASSSSDRGLETQYF; DNA: TGTGCCAGCAGTTCCTCGGACAGGGGGCTGGAGACCCAGTACTTC
size: -; J: TRBJ2-7; D: -; length: 14; V: TRBV28; CDR3: CASKYGGKRDEQYF; DNA: TGTGCCAGCAAATACGGCGGGAAGAGGGACGAGCAGTACTTC
size: -; J: TRBJ2-7; D: TRBD2; length: 14; V: TRBV7-2; CDR3: CASSFSGGDYEQYF; DNA: TGTGCCAGCAGCTTTAGCGGGGGGGACTACGAGCAGTACTTC
size: -; J: TRBJ2-2; D: -; length: 14; V: TRBV2; CDR3: CASRVSGYTGELFF; DNA: TGTGCCAGCAGGGTCAGCGGGTACACCGGGGAGCTGTTTTTT
size: -; J: TRBJ2-1; D: TRBD2; length: 15; V: TRBV7-2; CDR3: CASSPMGTSLDEQFF; DNA: TGTGCCAGCAGCCCAATGGGGACTAGCCTCGATGAGCAGTTCTTC
size: -; J: TRBJ1-2; D: -; length: 13; V: TRBV7-2; CDR3: CASSLDPSSGYTF; DNA: TGTGCCAGCAGCTTAGATCCCTCCAGTGGCTACACCTTC
size: once; J: TRBJ1-2; D: -; length: 15; V: TRBV28; CDR3: CASTPGPPSNYGYTF; DNA: TGTGCCAGCACCCCAGGGCCCCCTTCTAACTATGGCTACACCTTC
size: -; J: TRBJ2-4; D: -; length: 15; V: TRBV2; CDR3: CASSDWAGLKNIQYF; DNA: TGTGCCAGCAGTGACTGGGCAGGGTTGAAAAACATTCAGTACTTC
size: -; J: TRBJ2-3; D: -; length: 15; V: TRBV29-1; CDR3: CSAEGQTGFTDTQYF; DNA: TGCAGCGCCGAGGGGCAGACAGGATTCACAGATACGCAGTATTTT
size: -; J: TRBJ2-3; D: -; length: 11; V: TRBV11-2; CDR3: CASSFLDTQYF; DNA: TGTGCCAGCAGCTTTCTCGATACGCAGTATTTT
size: -; J: TRBJ1-1; D: -; length: 15; V: TRBV9; CDR3: CASSVATGLNTEAFF; DNA: TGTGCCAGCAGCGTAGCTACAGGGCTGAACACTGAAGCTTTCTTT
size: -; J: TRBJ2-3; D: TRBD2; length: 16; V: TRBV5-1; CDR3: CASSSDPGTSGAPLSF; DNA: TGCGCCAGCAGCTCGGACCCCGGGACTAGCGGGGCGCCACTCTCGTTT
size: once; J: TRBJ1-1; D: TRBD1; length: 15; V: TRBV2; CDR3: CASRPDRTMNTEAFF; DNA: TGTGCCAGCAGACCGGACAGGACTATGAACACTGAAGCTTTCTTT
size: -; J: TRBJ1-5; D: -; length: 14; V: TRBV6-6; CDR3: CASREGSSNQPQHF; DNA: TGTGCCAGCAGGGAGGGTTCTAGCAATCAGCCCCAGCATTTT
size: -; J: TRBJ2-3; D: -; length: 13; V: TRBV5-4; CDR3: CASRLDSTDTQYF; DNA: TGTGCCAGCAGACTAGATAGCACAGATACGCAGTATTTT
size: -; J: TRBJ2-6; D: -; length: 19; V: TRBV9; CDR3: CASSVTPSLSTGGANVLTF; DNA: TGTGCCAGCAGCGTAACACCCTCCCTCAGTACGGGAGGGGCCAACGTCCTGACTTTC